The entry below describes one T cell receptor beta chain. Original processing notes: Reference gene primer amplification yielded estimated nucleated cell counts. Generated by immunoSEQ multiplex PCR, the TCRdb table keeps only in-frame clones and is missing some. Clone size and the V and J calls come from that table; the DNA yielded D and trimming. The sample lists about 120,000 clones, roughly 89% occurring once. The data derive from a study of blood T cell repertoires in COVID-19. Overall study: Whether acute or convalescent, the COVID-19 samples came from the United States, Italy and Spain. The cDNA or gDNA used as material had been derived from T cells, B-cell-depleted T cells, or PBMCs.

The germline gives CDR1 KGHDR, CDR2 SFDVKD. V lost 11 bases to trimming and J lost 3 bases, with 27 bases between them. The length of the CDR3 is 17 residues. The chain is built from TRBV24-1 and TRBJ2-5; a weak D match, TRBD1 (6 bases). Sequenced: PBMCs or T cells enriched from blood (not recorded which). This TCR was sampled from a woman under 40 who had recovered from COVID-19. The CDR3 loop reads CASEIPLASTGEETQYF. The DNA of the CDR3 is TGTGCCAGTGAAATCCCTTTAGCTTCGACAGGTGAAGAGACCCAGTACTTC.